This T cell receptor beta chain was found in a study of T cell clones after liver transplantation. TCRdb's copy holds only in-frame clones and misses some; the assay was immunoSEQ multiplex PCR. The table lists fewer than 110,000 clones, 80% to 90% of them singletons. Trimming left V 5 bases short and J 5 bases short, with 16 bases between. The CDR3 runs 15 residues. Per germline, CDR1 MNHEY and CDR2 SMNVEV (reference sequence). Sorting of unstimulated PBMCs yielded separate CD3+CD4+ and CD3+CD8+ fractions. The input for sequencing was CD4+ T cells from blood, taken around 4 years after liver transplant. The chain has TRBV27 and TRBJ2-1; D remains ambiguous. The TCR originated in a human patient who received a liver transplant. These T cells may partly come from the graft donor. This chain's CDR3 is CASSPDGRVHNEQFF. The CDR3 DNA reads TGTGCCAGCAGTCCGGACGGTCGAGTCCACAATGAGCAGTTCTTC.